The 29 T cell receptor beta chains given below trace back to one sample, sequenced in a study of OX40 agonist ivuxolimab in advanced cancers. TCRdb's table, derived via immunoSEQ multiplex PCR, lists solely in-frame clones and lacks some. The sample has about 120,000 clones; around 89% are singletons. The source was CD4+ or CD8+ T cells sorted from blood, collected in a trial of the OX40 agonist ivuxolimab. The receptors were sampled from an adult with an advanced solid tumor such as melanoma, head and neck, liver or kidney cancer.

J is TRBJ1-1 and V is TRBV5-1, with D possibly matching TRBD1 (5 bases). The CDR3 has 12 amino acids. The V and J ends lost 4 bases and 7 bases respectively, with 11 bases between them. Germline CDR1 SGHRS, CDR2 YFSETQ. For the CDR3, the DNA is TGCGCCAGCAGCGGGACGGGGGTTGAAGCTTTCTTT. Its translation: CASSGTGVEAFF.

The CDR3 spells CASSSLAGVIDTQYF. In DNA form, the CDR3 reads TGTGCCAGCAGTTCTTTAGCGGGGGTAATAGATACGCAGTATTTT. The chain couples TRBV28 to TRBJ2-3; TRBD2 matches at 9 bases. V dropped 4 bases and J dropped 5; count of bases not matched to a gene: 7. The CDR3 consists of 15 residues. In germline, CDR1 is MDHEN, CDR2 SYDVKM.

This clone was counted only a few times. This chain uses TRBV28 with TRBJ1-1; D is possibly TRBD1 (5 bases). The CDR3 is 12 residues long. Germline V lookup: CDR1 MDHEN, CDR2 SYDVKM. Deletions cut 11 bases from V and 1 base from J, with 11 bases between. CDR3 protein: CAGGGRNTEAFF. The CDR3 DNA reads TGTGCCGGCGGGGGACGGAACACTGAAGCTTTCTTT.

The V gene is TRBV14, the J gene TRBJ2-7, with D perhaps assigned TRBD1 or TRBD2 (7 bases each). This CDR3 region has 16 residues. Trimming pared 2 bases from V and 3 bases from J, leaving 17 bases between. Germline V gives CDR1 SGHDN, CDR2 FVKESK. As DNA, the CDR3 is TGTGCCAGCAGCCAAAGGGAGGGACAGAGCCACTACGAGCAGTACTTC. Translated, it gives CASSQREGQSHYEQYF.

The chain carries TRBV30 and TRBJ2-5; 8 nucleotides agree with TRBD2. The germline V gene has CDR1 GTSNPN and CDR2 SVGIG (reference sequence). Trimming took 2 bases from V and 3 from J; bases not matched to a gene: 11. The CDR3 runs to 16 residues. The CDR3 loop is CAWSRGRGEPKETQYF. The CDR3 DNA reads TGTGCCTGGAGTCGCGGGCGGGGGGAACCGAAAGAGACCCAGTACTTC.

V is TRBV28 and J is TRBJ1-2, with 12 nucleotides matching TRBD1. This CDR3 has 14 amino acids. Per the germline V gene, CDR1 is MDHEN and CDR2 is SYDVKM. V dropped 10 bases and J dropped 8; count of bases not matched to a gene: 11. CDR3 bases: TGTGCCACCGAACCGGGACAGGGGGCGAGGGGCTACACCTTC. Its translation is CATEPGQGARGYTF.

The chain is built from TRBV18 and TRBJ2-1; D is perhaps TRBD1 (6 bases). This CDR3 region has 16 residues. The V and J ends lost 0 bases and 11 bases respectively, with 20 bases between them. Germline V gene data show CDR1 as KGHSH and CDR2 as LQKENI. The CDR3 is CASSPPGDNQPRQQFF. Written as DNA, the CDR3 is TGTGCCAGCTCACCACCTGGGGACAACCAACCCCGTCAGCAGTTCTTC.

The chain recombines TRBV7-3 with TRBJ1-6; TRBD1 matches 7 bases. There are 14 residues in the CDR3. Losses at the gene ends were 5 bases for V and 7 bases for J; bases not matched to a gene: 5. CDR1 is SGHTA, CDR2 FQGTGA, per germline. Written as DNA, the CDR3 is TGTGCCAGCAGCAGACAGGGACAAAATTCACCCCTCCACTTT. Translated, it gives CASSRQGQNSPLHF.

The chain links TRBV5-6 to TRBJ2-7; D is uncertain. This CDR3 is built from 11 residues. Germline lookup yields CDR1 SGHDT and CDR2 YYEEEE. Trimming cost V 4 bases and J 5 bases, with 7 bases left between them. CDR3 protein: CASSTENEQYF. Here the CDR3 DNA reads TGTGCCAGCAGCACGGAAAACGAGCAGTACTTC.

This clone was counted a few times. CDR3 loop: CSARVNTEAFF. CDR3 DNA: TGCAGTGCTAGGGTGAACACTGAAGCTTTCTTT. The chain uses TRBV20-1 and TRBJ1-1; D not certain. Germline CDR1 DFQATT, CDR2 SNEGSKA (reference sequence). The CDR3 sequence is 11 residues long. The V end was cut by 3 bases, the J end by 0 bases, with 2 bases between.

J is TRBJ1-4 and V is TRBV5-1, with TRBD1 as a possible D gene (5 bases). The germline V gene has CDR1 SGHRS and CDR2 YFSETQ. The V gene lost 1 base and the J gene lost 7 bases, with 11 bases spanning the gap. This CDR3 has 14 residues. CDR3 bases: TGCGCCAGCAGCTTGTGGCAGGGAAGTGAAAAACTGTTTTTT. This translates into CASSLWQGSEKLFF.

V gene TRBV6-5 combines with J gene TRBJ2-1; 8 bases agree with TRBD1. This CDR3 is built from 15 residues. With 6 bases clipped from V and 0 bases from J, the junction kept 4 bases outside the gene matches. Germline CDR1 reads MNHEY; CDR2 reads SVGAGI. CDR3 region: CASSSTGGSYNEQFF. CDR3 in DNA: TGTGCCAGCAGCTCTACAGGGGGCTCCTACAATGAGCAGTTCTTC.

The chain employs TRBV12-1 and TRBJ1-5; TRBD1 is the table's D call, not checked against the DNA. TRBV12-1 is marked as a pseudogene. The CDR3 totals 16 residues. Written as DNA, the CDR3 is TGTGCCAGCAGCCCCACGACAGGGGGCAGCAATCAGCCCCAGCATTTT. Protein product: CASSPTTGGSNQPQHF.

The chain is built from TRBV27 and TRBJ1-2; D may be TRBD1 (6 bases). V was trimmed by 5 bases and J by 8 bases, leaving 21 bases between them. The CDR3 runs to 15 residues. Germline CDR1 MNHEY, CDR2 SMNVEV (reference sequence). The CDR3 region is CASSPMTGAAGGYTF. The CDR3 coding sequence is TGTGCCAGCAGTCCAATGACGGGGGCAGCAGGAGGCTACACCTTC.

This clone came up once. The chain recombines TRBV27 with TRBJ2-2, with TRBD1 as a possible D gene (6 bases). Germline V gene sequence: CDR1 MNHEY, CDR2 SMNVEV (reference sequence). The CDR3 is 15 residues long. Trimming stripped 0 bases from V and 6 bases from J, with 11 bases between. CDR3 sequence reads: CASSLSGRGAGELFF. The CDR3 DNA sequence: TGTGCCAGCAGTTTATCGGGCAGGGGCGCCGGGGAGCTGTTTTTT.

V and J are TRBV15 and TRBJ1-5; D call uncertain. Trimming shortened V by 1 base and J by 6 bases, and 4 bases separated the two germline ends. The CDR3 contains 12 residues. CDR1 is LNHNV and CDR2 is YYDKDF in the germline V gene (reference sequence). The CDR3 sequence: CATSRGGQPQHF. Written as DNA, the CDR3 is TGTGCCACCAGCAGAGGAGGTCAGCCCCAGCATTTT.

This clone was picked up one time. V gene TRBV6-1 combines with J gene TRBJ1-2, with D possibly matching TRBD1 (5 bases). The CDR3 covers 14 residues. CDR1 MNHNS and CDR2 SASEGT come from the germline V gene. V was shortened by 7 bases and J by 2 bases, with 14 bases between the two germline ends. The DNA for the CDR3 is TGTGCCAGCACCAGGCGGGGGAGCAACTATGGCTACACCTTC. Translating gives CASTRRGSNYGYTF.

The genes are TRBV20-1 and TRBJ1-1, with D hard to call. V lost 3 bases and J 6 bases, leaving 8 bases between the germline ends. The CDR3 length is 11 residues. Germline CDR1 reads DFQATT; CDR2 reads SNEGSKA (reference sequence). CDR3 protein: CSASRAAEAFF. The CDR3 DNA is TGCAGTGCTAGTAGGGCGGCTGAAGCTTTCTTT.

The DNA for the CDR3 is TGTGCCAGCAGCACCTATAGCGGGGGGTTCTACAATGAGCAGTTCTTC. Its translation is CASSTYSGGFYNEQFF. This chain uses TRBV5-6 with TRBJ2-1; 10 bases fit TRBD2. The CDR3 totals 16 residues. Unmatched junction bases numbered 7, after V lost 4 bases and J lost 3 bases. CDR1 SGHDT and CDR2 YYEEEE come from the germline V gene.

V usage is TRBV4-2 and J usage is TRBJ2-3; 8 nucleotides line up with TRBD2. Looked up from germline, CDR1 is LGHNA and CDR2 is YNFKEQ. CDR3 length equals 16 residues. The V and J ends lost 1 base and 6 bases, in that order; junction bases with no gene match: 9. The CDR3 sequence is CASSQAGGTQGDTQYF. The CDR3 DNA reads TGTGCCAGCAGCCAAGCGGGGGGGACACAGGGTGATACGCAGTATTTT.

This chain joins TRBV5-1 and TRBJ2-3; no reliable D call. Germline V gene sequence: CDR1 SGHRS, CDR2 YFSETQ. Trimming left V 5 bases short and J 0 bases short, with 13 bases between. CDR3 size: 15 residues. CDR3 sequence (DNA): TGCGCCAGCAGGGATTCGCGCGCTAGCACAGATACGCAGTATTTT. It specifies CASRDSRASTDTQYF. Drawing the rest from reference TRBV5-1 and TRBJ2-3, the complete variable domain is KAGVTQTPRYLIKTRGQQVTLSCSPISGHRSVSWYQQTPGQGLQFLFEYFSETQRNKGNFPGRFSGRQFSNSRSEMNVSTLELGDSALYLCASRDSRASTDTQYFGPGTRLTVL.

In its sample, this clone was seen once. V usage is TRBV7-8 and J usage is TRBJ2-1; D unclear. Trimming removed 1 base at V and 8 bases at J, with 9 bases between. This CDR3 spans 13 amino acids. Germline CDR1 is SGHVS and CDR2 is FQNEAQ. CDR3 sequence: CASSLERGYEQFF. As DNA, the CDR3 is TGTGCCAGCAGCTTAGAGCGTGGTTATGAGCAGTTCTTC.

The V call is TRBV10-1, the J call TRBJ1-4; D gene ambiguous. The germline V gene has CDR1 WNHNN and CDR2 SYGVQD (reference sequence). The CDR3 loop spans 16 amino acids. Trimming shortened V by 3 bases and J by 3 bases, and 14 bases separated the two germline ends. CDR3 bases: TGCGCCAGCAGTGACCCCCGAGCCGGTCCTAATGAAAAACTGTTTTTT. Protein product: CASSDPRAGPNEKLFF.

V and J are TRBV7-2 and TRBJ2-7; D unclear. The CDR3 runs 15 residues. Germline values: CDR1 SGHTA, CDR2 FQGNSA. Trimming left V 4 bases short and J 2 bases short, with 15 bases between. CDR3 in DNA: TGTGCCAGCAGCTCCCAACAGACCCTAACCTACGAGCAGTACTTC. This gives the protein CASSSQQTLTYEQYF.

The rearrangement links TRBV2 to TRBJ2-7, with TRBD1 matching 7 bases. The V segment lost 10 bases and the J segment 3 bases; nucleotides outside the gene matches: 12. The CDR3 sequence is 14 residues long. Germline CDR1 is SNHLY and CDR2 is FYNNEI. CDR3 residues: CATIIGQVNYEQYF. In DNA form, the CDR3 reads TGTGCCACCATTATCGGACAGGTCAACTACGAGCAGTACTTC. Supplemented by reference TRBV2 and TRBJ2-7, the full variable domain reads EPEVTQTPSHQVTQMGQEVILRCVPISNHLYFYWYRQILGQKVEFLVSFYNNEISEKSEIFDDQFSVERPDGSNFTLKIRSTKLEDSAMYFCATIIGQVNYEQYFGPGTRLTVT.

V and J are TRBV28 and TRBJ2-2, with 10 nucleotides matching TRBD2. The CDR3 sequence is 15 residues long. CDR1 and CDR2 from the germline V gene are MDHEN and SYDVKM. V lost 7 bases, J lost 1 base, and 3 bases stayed unmatched. The CDR3 protein is CASTSGGENTGELFF. CDR3 nucleotide sequence: TGTGCCAGCACTAGCGGGGGCGAGAACACCGGGGAGCTGTTTTTT.

V and J are TRBV11-3 and TRBJ2-5, with 9 bases aligning to TRBD2. This CDR3 comprises 18 residues. V was clipped by 4 bases and J by 2 bases; unmatched bases: 14. Per the germline V gene, CDR1 is SGHNT and CDR2 is YENEEA. The CDR3 bases are TGTGCCAGCAGCTCCCAGGGGAGCGGGACTAGCCCTCAAGAGACCCAGTACTTC. Translated, it gives CASSSQGSGTSPQETQYF.

The rearrangement joins TRBV4-1 to TRBJ1-2; TRBD1 agrees at 7 bases. This CDR3 is built from 14 residues. Losses at the gene ends were 1 base for V and 7 bases for J; bases not matched to a gene: 6. Germline CDR1 is MGHRA and CDR2 is YSYEKL. CDR3 protein: CASSQAGTVFGYTF. The CDR3, as DNA: TGCGCCAGCAGCCAAGCCGGGACAGTTTTTGGCTACACCTTC.

The genes are TRBV5-8 and TRBJ2-1, with TRBD2 identical over 9 bases. The CDR3 loop spans 15 amino acids. CDR1 and CDR2 (germline): SGHTS, YDEGEE. V lost 4 bases, J lost 6 bases, and 8 bases stayed unmatched. CDR3 protein: CASSVELAGSNEQFF. DNA of the CDR3: TGTGCCAGCAGCGTGGAGCTAGCGGGGTCCAATGAGCAGTTCTTC.